This T cell receptor (beta chain) was captured by sequencing in a study of blood T cell repertoires in COVID-19. The CDR3 length is 21 residues. Authors' analysis steps: Counts of nucleated cells, estimated from reference gene primer amplification, were obtained. The table came from immunoSEQ multiplex PCR; TCRdb's copy has only in-frame clones and leaves some out. From that table come the V and J calls and clone size; the DNA was used to work out D and trimming. The sample records 110,000 to 150,000 clones, roughly 80% being singletons. The chain couples TRBV21-1 to TRBJ2-4; TRBD1 was called by the table and not checked on the DNA. TRBV21-1 is recorded as a pseudogene. The TCR sequence derives from a man between 65 and 85 years old who had recovered from COVID-19. Input material: peripheral blood. The CDR3 spells CASSKGGKGHPIPLAKNIQYF. CDR3 bases: TGTGCCAGCAGCAAAGGGGGCAAGGGGCACCCAATCCCACTAGCCAAAAACATTCAGTACTTC.